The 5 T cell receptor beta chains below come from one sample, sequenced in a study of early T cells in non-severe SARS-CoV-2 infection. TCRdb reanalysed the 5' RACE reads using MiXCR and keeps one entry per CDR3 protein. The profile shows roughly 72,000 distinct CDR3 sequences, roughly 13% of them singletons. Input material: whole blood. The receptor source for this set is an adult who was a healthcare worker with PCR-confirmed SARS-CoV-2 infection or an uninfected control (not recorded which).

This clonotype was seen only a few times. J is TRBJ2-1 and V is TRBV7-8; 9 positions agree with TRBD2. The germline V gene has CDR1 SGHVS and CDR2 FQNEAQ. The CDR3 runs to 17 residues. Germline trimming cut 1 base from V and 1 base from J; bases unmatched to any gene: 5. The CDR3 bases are TGTGCCAGCAGCTTAGAGGCTAGCGGGGAGTCCTACAATGAGCAGTTCTTC. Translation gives CASSLEASGESYNEQFF.

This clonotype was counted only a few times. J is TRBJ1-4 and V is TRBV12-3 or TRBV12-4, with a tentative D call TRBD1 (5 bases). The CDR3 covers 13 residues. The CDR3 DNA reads TGTGCGACTCGTGCAGGGAAGAATGAAAAACTGTTTTTT. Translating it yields CATRAGKNEKLFF.

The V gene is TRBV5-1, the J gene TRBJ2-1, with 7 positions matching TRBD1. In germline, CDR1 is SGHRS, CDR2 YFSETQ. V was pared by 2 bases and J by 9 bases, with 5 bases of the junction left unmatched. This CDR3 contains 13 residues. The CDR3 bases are TGCGCCAGCAGCTTCGACAGGGCCGGTGAGCAGTTCTTC. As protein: CASSFDRAGEQFF.

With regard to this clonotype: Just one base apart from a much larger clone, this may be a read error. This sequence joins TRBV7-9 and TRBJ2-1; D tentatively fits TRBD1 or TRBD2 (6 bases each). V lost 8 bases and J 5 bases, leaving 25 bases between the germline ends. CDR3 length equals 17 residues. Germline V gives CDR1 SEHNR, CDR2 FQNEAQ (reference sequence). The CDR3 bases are TGTGCCAGCTATCTGACCCGGGGGCTGTCTCGTGACAATGAGCAGTTCTTC. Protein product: CASYLTRGLSRDNEQFF.

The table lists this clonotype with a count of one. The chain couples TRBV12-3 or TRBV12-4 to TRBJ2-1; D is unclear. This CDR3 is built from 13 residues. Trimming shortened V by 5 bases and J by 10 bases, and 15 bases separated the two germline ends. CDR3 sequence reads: CASSASSRDEQFF. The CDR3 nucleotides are TGTGCCAGCAGTGCCTCCTCTCGAGACGAGCAGTTCTTC.